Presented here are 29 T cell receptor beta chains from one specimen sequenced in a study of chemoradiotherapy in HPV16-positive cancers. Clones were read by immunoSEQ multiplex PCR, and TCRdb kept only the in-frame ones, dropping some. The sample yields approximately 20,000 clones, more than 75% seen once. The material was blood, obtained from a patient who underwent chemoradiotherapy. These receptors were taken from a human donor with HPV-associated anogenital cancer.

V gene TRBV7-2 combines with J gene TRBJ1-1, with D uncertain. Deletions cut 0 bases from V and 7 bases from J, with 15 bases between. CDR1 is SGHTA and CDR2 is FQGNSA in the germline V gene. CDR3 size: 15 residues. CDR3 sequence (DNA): TGTGCCAGCAGCTTAGCGCTGCCAGGTTCCAGTGAAGCTTTCTTT. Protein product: CASSLALPGSSEAFF.

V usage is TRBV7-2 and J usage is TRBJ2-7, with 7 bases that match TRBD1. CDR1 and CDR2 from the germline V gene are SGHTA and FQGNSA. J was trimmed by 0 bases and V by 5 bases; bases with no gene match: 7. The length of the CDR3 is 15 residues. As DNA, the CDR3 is TGTGCCAGCAGCCCAGGGGGAGCGGCCTCCTACGAGCAGTACTTC. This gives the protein CASSPGGAASYEQYF.

The chain's CDR3 is CASSSHKTGRAFF. DNA for the CDR3: TGTGCCAGCAGTTCACATAAGACAGGGAGGGCTTTCTTT. The V gene is TRBV27, the J gene TRBJ1-1, with TRBD1 matching over 7 bases. Trimming at V came to 4 bases and at J to 11 bases, leaving 10 bases not matched to a gene. This CDR3 region has 13 residues. Germline V CDR1 and CDR2: MNHEY, SMNVEV (reference sequence).

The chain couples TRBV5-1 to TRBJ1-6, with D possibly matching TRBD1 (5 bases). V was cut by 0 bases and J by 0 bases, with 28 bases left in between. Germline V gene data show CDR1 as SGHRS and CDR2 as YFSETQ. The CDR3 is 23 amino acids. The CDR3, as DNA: TGCGCCAGCAGCTTGGACTCTCGGACAACATTAGGAGGGGCGAGCTCCTATAATTCACCCCTCCACTTT. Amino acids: CASSLDSRTTLGGASSYNSPLHF.

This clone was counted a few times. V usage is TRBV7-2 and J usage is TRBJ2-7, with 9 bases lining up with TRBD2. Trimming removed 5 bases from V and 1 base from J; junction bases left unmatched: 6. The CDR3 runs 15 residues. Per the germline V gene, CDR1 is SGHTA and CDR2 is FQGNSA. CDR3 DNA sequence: TGTGCCAGCAGCGATAGCGGGAGCGCATCCTACGAGCAGTACTTC. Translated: CASSDSGSASYEQYF.

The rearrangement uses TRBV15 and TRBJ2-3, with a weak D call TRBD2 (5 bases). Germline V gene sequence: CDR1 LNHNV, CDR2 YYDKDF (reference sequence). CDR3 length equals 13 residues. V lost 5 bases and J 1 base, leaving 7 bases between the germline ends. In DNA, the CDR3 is TGTGCCACCAGCCGTAGCGGCACAGATACGCAGTATTTT. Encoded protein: CATSRSGTDTQYF.

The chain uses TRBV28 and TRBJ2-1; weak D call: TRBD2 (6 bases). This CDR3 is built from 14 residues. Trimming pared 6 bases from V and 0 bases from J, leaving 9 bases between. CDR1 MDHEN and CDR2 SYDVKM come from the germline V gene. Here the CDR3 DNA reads TGTGCCAGCAGCCTTAGCGGCTCCTACAATGAGCAGTTCTTC. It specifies CASSLSGSYNEQFF.

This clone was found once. CDR3 nucleotide sequence: TGTGCCATCCAACAACAGGGAACGTTCGCGGGAAACACTGAAGCTTTCTTT. Its translation: CAIQQQGTFAGNTEAFF. This sequence joins TRBV10-3 and TRBJ1-1, with a possible D match to TRBD1 (6 bases). Per germline, CDR1 ENHRY and CDR2 SYGVKD. Trimming took 8 bases from V and 2 from J, leaving 24 bases between them. The CDR3 has 17 amino acids.

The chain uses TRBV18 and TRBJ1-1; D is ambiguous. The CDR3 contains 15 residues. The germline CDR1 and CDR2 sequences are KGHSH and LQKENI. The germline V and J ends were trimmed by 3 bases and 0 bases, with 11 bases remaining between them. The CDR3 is CASSPFGQLNTEAFF. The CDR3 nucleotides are TGTGCCAGCTCACCGTTTGGGCAGTTGAACACTGAAGCTTTCTTT.

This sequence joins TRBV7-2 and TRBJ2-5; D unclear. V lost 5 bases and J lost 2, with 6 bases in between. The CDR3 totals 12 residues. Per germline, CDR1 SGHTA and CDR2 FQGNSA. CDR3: CASSLTQETQYF. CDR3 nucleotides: TGTGCCAGCAGCCTTACACAAGAGACCCAGTACTTC.

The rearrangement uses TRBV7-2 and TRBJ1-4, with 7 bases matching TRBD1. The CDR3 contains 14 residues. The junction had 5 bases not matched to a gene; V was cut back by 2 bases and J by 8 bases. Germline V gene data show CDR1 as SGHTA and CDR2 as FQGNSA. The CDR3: CASSLRDRREKLFF. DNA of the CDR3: TGTGCCAGCAGCTTAAGGGACAGACGAGAAAAACTGTTTTTT. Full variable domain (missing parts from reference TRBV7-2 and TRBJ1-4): GAGVSQSPSNKVTEKGKDVELRCDPISGHTALYWYRQSLGQGLEFLIYFQGNSAPDKSGLPSDRFSAERTGGSVSTLTIQRTQQEDSAVYLCASSLRDRREKLFFGSGTQLSVL.

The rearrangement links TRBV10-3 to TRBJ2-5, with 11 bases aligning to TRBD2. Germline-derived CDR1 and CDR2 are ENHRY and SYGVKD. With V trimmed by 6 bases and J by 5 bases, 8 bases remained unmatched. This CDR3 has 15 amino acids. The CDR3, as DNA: TGTGCCATCAGGGATAGCGGGGGGGCCGGTGAGACCCAGTACTTC. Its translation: CAIRDSGGAGETQYF.

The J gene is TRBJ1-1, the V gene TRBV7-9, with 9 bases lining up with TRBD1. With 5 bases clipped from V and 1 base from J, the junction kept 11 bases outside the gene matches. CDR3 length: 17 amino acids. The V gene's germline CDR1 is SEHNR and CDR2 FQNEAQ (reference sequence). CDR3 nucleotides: TGTGCCAGCAGCGGAAGGGGGACAGGGTGGGAGAACACTGAAGCTTTCTTT. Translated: CASSGRGTGWENTEAFF.

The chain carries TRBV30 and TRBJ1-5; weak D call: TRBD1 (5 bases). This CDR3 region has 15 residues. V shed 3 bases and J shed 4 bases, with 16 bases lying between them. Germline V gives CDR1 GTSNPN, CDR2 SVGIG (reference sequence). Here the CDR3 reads CAWRTETRGNQPQHF. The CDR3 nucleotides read TGTGCCTGGAGAACCGAAACGAGGGGTAATCAGCCCCAGCATTTT.

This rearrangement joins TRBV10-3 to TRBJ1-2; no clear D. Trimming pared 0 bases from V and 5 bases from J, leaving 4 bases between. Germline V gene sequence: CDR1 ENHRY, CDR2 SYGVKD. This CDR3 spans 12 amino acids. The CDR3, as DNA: TGTGCCATCAGTGAGTCGGGGTATGGCTACACCTTC. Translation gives CAISESGYGYTF.

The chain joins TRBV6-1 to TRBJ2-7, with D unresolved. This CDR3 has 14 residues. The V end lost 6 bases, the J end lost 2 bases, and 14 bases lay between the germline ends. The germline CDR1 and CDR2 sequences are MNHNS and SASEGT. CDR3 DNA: TGTGCCAGCAGAACTGGCCATACCCCCTACGAGCAGTACTTC. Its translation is CASRTGHTPYEQYF.

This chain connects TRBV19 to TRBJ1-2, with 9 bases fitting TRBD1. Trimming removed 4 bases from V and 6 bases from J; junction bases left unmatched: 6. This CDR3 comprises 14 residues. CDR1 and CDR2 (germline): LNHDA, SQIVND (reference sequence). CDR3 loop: CASSTGTGKHGYTF. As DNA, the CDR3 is TGTGCCAGTAGTACCGGGACAGGGAAACATGGCTACACCTTC.

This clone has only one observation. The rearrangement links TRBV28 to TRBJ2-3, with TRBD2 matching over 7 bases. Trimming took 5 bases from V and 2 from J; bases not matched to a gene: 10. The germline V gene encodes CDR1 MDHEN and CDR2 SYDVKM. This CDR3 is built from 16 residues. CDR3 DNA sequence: TGTGCCAGCAGTCTGACTAGCAACCCATACACAGATACGCAGTATTTT. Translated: CASSLTSNPYTDTQYF.

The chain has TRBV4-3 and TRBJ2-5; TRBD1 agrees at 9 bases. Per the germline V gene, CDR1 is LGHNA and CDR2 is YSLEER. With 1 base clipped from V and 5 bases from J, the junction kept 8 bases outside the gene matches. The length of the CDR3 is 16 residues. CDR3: CASSQAPGQGMETQYF. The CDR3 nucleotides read TGCGCCAGCAGCCAAGCTCCGGGACAGGGCATGGAGACCCAGTACTTC.

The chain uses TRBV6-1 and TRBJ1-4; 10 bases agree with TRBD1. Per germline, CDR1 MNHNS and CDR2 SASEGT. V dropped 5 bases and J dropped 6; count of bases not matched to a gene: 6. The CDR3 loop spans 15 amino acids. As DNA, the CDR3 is TGTGCCAGCAGTTCAGACAGGGGGCGGCATGAAAAACTGTTTTTT. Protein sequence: CASSSDRGRHEKLFF.

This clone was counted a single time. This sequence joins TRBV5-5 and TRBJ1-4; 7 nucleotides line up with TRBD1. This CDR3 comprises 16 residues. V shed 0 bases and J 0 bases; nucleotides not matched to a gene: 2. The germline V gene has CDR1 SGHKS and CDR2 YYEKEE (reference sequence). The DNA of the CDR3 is TGTGCCAGCAGCTTGGGACAGGGTCCAACTAATGAAAAACTGTTTTTT. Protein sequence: CASSLGQGPTNEKLFF.

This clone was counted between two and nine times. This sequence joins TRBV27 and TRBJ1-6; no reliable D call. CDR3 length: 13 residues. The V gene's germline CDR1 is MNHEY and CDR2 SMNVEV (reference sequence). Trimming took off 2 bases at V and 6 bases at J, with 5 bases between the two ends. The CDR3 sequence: CASSLGRNSPLHF. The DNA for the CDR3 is TGTGCCAGCAGTTTAGGGCGTAATTCACCCCTCCACTTT.

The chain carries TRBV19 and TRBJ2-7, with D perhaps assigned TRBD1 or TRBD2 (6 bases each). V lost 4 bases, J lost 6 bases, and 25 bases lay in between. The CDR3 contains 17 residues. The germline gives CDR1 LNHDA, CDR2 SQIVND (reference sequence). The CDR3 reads CASSTRGTGRLSVEQYF. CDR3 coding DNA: TGTGCCAGTAGTACGCGCGGAACAGGGAGGTTGTCGGTCGAGCAGTACTTC.

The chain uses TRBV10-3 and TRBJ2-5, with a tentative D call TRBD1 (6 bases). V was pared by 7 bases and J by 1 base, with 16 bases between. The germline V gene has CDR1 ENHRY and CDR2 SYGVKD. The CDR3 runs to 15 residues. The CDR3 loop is CAIKEGGGPQETQYF. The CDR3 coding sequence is TGTGCCATCAAAGAGGGTGGGGGCCCCCAAGAGACCCAGTACTTC.

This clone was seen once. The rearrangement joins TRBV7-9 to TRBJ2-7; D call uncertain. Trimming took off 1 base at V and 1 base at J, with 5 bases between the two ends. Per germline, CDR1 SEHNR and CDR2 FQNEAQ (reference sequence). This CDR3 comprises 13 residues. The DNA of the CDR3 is TGTGCCAGCAGCTTAGTGAGTTCCTACGAGCAGTACTTC. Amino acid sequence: CASSLVSSYEQYF.

The CDR3 DNA reads TGCGCCAGCAGCCAAGTTGAGACTAGCCAAGAGACCCAGTACTTC. Its translation: CASSQVETSQETQYF. The V and J genes are TRBV4-1 and TRBJ2-5; D might be TRBD2 (6 bases). This CDR3 spans 15 amino acids. Trimming left V 1 base short and J 1 base short, with 10 bases between. Germline-derived CDR1 and CDR2 are MGHRA and YSYEKL.

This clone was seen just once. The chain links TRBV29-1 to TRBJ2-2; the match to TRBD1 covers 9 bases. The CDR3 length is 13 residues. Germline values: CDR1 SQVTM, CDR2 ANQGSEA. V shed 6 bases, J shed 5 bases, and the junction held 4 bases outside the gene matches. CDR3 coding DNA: TGCAGCGTCCAACAGGGGGCTACCGGGGAGCTGTTTTTT. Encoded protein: CSVQQGATGELFF.

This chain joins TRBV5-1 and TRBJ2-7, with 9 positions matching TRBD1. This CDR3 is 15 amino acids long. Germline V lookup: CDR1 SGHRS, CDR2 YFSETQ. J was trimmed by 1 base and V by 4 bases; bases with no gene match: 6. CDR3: CASSHQGQGSYEQYF. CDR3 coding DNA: TGCGCCAGCAGCCATCAAGGACAGGGGTCCTACGAGCAGTACTTC.

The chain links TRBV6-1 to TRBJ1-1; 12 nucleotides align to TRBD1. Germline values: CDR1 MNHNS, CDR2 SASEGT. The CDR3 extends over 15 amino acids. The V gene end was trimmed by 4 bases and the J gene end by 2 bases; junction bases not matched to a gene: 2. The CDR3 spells CASSGGTGGNTEAFF. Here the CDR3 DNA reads TGTGCCAGCAGTGGAGGGACAGGGGGCAACACTGAAGCTTTCTTT.